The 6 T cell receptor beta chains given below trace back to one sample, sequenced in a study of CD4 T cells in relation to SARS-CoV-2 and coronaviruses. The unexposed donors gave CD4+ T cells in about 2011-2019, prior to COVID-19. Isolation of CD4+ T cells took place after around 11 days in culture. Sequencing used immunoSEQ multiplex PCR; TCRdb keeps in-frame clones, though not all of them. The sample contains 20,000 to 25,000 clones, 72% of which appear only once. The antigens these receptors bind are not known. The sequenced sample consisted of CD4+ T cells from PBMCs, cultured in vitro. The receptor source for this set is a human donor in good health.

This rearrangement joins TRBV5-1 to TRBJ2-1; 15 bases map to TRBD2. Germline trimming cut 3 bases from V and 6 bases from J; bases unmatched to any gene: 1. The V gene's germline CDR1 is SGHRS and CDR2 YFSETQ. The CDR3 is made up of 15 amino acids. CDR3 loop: CASSWTSGGGNEQFF. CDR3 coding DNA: TGCGCCAGCAGCTGGACTAGCGGGGGGGGCAATGAGCAGTTCTTC.

The CDR3 reads CASSFPRGPQETQYF. CDR3 nucleotides: TGTGCCAGCAGCTTCCCGCGGGGGCCGCAAGAGACCCAGTACTTC. The rearrangement joins TRBV11-2 to TRBJ2-5; perhaps TRBD2 as D (7 bases). CDR1 is SGHAT and CDR2 is FQNNGV in the germline V gene. With 3 bases removed from V and 2 bases from J, the gap between germline ends came to 13 bases. The CDR3 length is 15 residues. The full variable domain, rest sourced from reference TRBV11-2 and TRBJ2-5, is EAGVAQSPRYKIIEKRQSVAFWCNPISGHATLYWYQQILGQGPKLLIQFQNNGVVDDSQLPKDRFSAERLKGVDSTLKIQPAKLEDSAVYLCASSFPRGPQETQYFGPGTRLLVL.

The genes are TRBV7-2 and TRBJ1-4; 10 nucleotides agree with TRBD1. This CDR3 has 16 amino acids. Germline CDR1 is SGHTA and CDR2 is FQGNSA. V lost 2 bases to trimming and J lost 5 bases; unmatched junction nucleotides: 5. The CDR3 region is CASSLMLGQGNEKLFF. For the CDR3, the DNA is TGTGCCAGCAGCTTAATGTTGGGACAGGGGAATGAAAAACTGTTTTTT.

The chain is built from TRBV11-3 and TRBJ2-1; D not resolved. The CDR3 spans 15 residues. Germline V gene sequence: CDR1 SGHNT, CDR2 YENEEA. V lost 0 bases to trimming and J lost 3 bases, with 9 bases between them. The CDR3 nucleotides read TGTGCCAGCAGCTTAGATCCATCTGTCTACAATGAGCAGTTCTTC. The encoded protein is CASSLDPSVYNEQFF.

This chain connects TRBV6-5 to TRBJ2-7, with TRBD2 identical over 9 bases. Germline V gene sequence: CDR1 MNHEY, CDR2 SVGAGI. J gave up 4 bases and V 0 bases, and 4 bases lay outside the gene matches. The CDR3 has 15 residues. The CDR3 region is CASSYSAGGSYEQYF. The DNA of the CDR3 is TGTGCCAGCAGTTACTCGGCGGGAGGGTCTTACGAGCAGTACTTC.

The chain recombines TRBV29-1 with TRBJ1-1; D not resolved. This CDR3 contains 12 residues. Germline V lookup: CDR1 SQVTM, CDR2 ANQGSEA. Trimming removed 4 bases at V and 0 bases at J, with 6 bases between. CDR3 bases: TGCAGCGTTGGCGAGTTGAACACTGAAGCTTTCTTT. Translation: CSVGELNTEAFF. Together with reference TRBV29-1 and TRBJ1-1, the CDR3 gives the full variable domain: SAVISQKPSRDICQRGTSLTIQCQVDSQVTMMFWYRQQPGQSLTLIATANQGSEATYESGFVIDKFPISRPNLTFSTLTVSNMSPEDSSIYLCSVGELNTEAFFGQGTRLTVV.